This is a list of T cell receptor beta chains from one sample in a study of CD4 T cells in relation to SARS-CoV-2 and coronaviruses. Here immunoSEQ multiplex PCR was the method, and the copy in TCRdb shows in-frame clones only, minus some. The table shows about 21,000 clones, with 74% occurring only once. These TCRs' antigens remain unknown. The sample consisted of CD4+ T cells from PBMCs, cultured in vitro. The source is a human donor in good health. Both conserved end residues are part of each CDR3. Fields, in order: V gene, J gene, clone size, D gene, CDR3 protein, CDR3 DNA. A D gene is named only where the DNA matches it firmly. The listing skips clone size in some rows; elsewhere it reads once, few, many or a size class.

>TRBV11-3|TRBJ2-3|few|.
CASSLEPDTQYF
TGTGCCAGCAGCTTAGAACCAGATACGCAGTATTTT
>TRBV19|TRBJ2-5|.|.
CASSMDPSETQYF
TGTGCCAGTAGTATGGATCCGTCCGAGACCCAGTACTTC
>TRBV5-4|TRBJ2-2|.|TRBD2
CASSLPSGRRELFF
TGTGCCAGCAGCTTGCCTAGCGGGAGGCGGGAGCTGTTTTTT
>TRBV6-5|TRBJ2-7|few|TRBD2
CASSYRGGSYEQYF
TGTGCCAGCAGTTATCGGGGGGGGTCCTACGAGCAGTACTTC
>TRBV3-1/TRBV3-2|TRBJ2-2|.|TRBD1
CASSPWDRGTGELFF
TGTGCCAGCAGCCCCTGGGACAGGGGTACCGGGGAGCTGTTTTTT
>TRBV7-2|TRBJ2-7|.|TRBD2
CASSSEISGKSYYEQYF
TGTGCCAGCAGCTCCGAAATTAGCGGGAAATCCTACTACGAGCAGTACTTC
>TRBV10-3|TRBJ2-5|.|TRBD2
CAISESVAGGQETQYF
TGTGCCATCAGTGAGTCGGTAGCGGGAGGGCAAGAGACCCAGTACTTC
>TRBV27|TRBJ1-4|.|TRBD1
CASRRKQGYSEKLFF
TGTGCCAGCAGACGAAAACAGGGGTATTCTGAAAAACTGTTTTTT
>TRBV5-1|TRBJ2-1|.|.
CASSLAPQNYNEQFF
TGCGCCAGCAGCTTGGCCCCACAGAATTACAATGAGCAGTTCTTC
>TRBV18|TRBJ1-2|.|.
CASSPGDGYGYTF
TGTGCCAGCTCACCGGGGGACGGGTATGGCTACACCTTC
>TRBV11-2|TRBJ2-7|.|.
CASSLSPSRDGESYEQYF
TGTGCCAGCAGCCTCTCCCCTTCCCGGGACGGGGAATCCTACGAGCAGTACTTC
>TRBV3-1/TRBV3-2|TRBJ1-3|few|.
CASSQEWGGSSGNTIYF
TGTGCCAGCAGCCAAGAGTGGGGAGGTTCCTCTGGAAACACCATATATTTT
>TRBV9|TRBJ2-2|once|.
CASSGRDSRFPNTGELFF
TGTGCCAGCAGCGGGCGGGACTCACGATTTCCGAACACCGGGGAGCTGTTTTTT
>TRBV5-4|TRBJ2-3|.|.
CASSLPTTDTQYF
TGTGCCAGCAGCTTACCTACGACAGATACGCAGTATTTT
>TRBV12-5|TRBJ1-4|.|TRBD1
CASGLGGTGVEKLFF
TGTGCTAGTGGTTTGGGCGGGACAGGGGTGGAAAAACTGTTTTTT
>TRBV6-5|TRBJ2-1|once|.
CASRDSSYNEQFF
TGTGCCAGCAGGGACAGCTCCTACAATGAGCAGTTCTTC
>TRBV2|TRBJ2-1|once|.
CARARAVGADEQFF
TGTGCCAGGGCTAGGGCTGTGGGAGCCGATGAGCAGTTCTTC
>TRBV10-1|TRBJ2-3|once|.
CASSEDGALRDTQYF
TGCGCCAGCAGTGAAGACGGGGCCCTAAGAGATACGCAGTATTTT
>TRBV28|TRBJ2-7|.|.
CASQGPLGEQYF
TGTGCCAGCCAGGGCCCCCTCGGCGAGCAGTACTTC
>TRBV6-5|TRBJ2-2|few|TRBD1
CASRIDRGGTGELFF
TGTGCCAGCAGAATCGACAGGGGAGGAACCGGGGAGCTGTTTTTT
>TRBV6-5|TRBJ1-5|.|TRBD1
CASSRDSNSNQPQHF
TGTGCCAGCAGTCGGGACAGCAATAGCAATCAGCCCCAGCATTTT
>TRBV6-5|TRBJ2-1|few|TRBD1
CASSPGQGRNEQFF
TGTGCCAGCAGCCCGGGACAGGGTCGAAATGAGCAGTTCTTC
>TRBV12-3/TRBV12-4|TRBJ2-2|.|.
CASSLVRGGELFF
TGTGCCAGCAGTTTAGTAAGGGGCGGGGAGCTGTTTTTT
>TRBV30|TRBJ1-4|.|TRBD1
CAWRTGAEKLFF
TGTGCCTGGAGGACAGGGGCTGAAAAACTGTTTTTT
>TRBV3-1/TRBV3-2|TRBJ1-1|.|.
CASSRGGQNTEAFF
TGTGCCAGCAGCCGGGGGGGCCAGAACACTGAAGCTTTCTTT
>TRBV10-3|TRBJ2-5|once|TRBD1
CAISWTGQEETQYF
TGTGCCATCAGCTGGACAGGTCAGGAGGAGACCCAGTACTTC
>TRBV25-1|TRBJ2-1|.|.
CASTGTHPGWSRDGEQFF
TGTGCCAGCACCGGGACTCACCCAGGGTGGTCTCGAGATGGTGAGCAGTTCTTC
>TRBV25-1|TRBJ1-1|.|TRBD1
CASSEWGDRTEAFF
TGTGCCAGCAGTGAATGGGGGGACAGAACTGAAGCTTTCTTT
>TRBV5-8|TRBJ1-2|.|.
CASSPTGRGYTF
TGTGCCAGCAGCCCGACGGGTAGAGGCTACACCTTC
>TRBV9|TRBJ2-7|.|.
CASSPSPSSSYEQYF
TGTGCCAGCAGCCCCAGCCCCTCCTCCTCCTACGAGCAGTACTTC
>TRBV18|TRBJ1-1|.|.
CASSPPGGTNTEAFF
TGTGCCAGCTCACCCCCCGGGGGGACGAACACTGAAGCTTTCTTT
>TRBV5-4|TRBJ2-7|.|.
CASSLLDEQYF
TGTGCCAGCAGCTTGCTGGACGAGCAGTACTTC
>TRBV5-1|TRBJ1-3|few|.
CASSLGASGNTIYF
TGCGCCAGCAGCTTGGGGGCCTCTGGAAACACCATATATTTT
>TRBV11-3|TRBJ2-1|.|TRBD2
CASSLGLAGINEQFF
TGTGCCAGCAGCTTAGGGCTAGCGGGAATTAATGAGCAGTTCTTC
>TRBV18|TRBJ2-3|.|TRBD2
CASSPPRTSGSNADTQYF
TGTGCCAGCTCACCACCCAGGACTAGCGGGAGTAACGCAGATACGCAGTATTTT
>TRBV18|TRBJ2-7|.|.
CASSPGGLTYEQYF
TGTGCCAGCTCACCAGGAGGGTTGACCTACGAGCAGTACTTC
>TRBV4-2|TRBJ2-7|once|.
CASSQEWRQRVSYEQYF
TGTGCCAGCAGCCAAGAGTGGAGGCAGCGGGTCTCCTACGAGCAGTACTTC
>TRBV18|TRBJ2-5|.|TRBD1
CASSPPTGDQETQYF
TGTGCCAGCTCACCACCGACAGGGGACCAAGAGACCCAGTACTTC
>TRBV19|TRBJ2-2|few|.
CASSRYRAANTGELFF
TGTGCCAGTAGTAGATACCGGGCGGCGAACACCGGGGAGCTGTTTTTT
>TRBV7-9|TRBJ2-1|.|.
CASSLDAGPNEQFF
TGTGCCAGCAGCTTAGACGCGGGGCCCAATGAGCAGTTCTTC
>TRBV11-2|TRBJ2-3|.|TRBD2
CASSLVGFSGTSSEYF
TGTGCCAGCAGCTTAGTAGGGTTTTCCGGGACTAGCTCTGAGTATTTT
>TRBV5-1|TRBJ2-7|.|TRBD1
CASSTPRDREISEQYF
TGCGCCAGCAGCACTCCTAGGGACAGGGAGATCTCCGAGCAGTACTTC
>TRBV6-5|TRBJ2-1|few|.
CASSYSLFSNEQFF
TGTGCCAGCAGTTACTCACTGTTTTCCAATGAGCAGTTCTTC
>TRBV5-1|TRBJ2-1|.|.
CASSLVGRNEQFF
TGCGCCAGCAGCTTGGTAGGGCGGAATGAGCAGTTCTTC
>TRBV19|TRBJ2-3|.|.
CASSTNTNTQYF
TGTGCCAGTAGTACCAACACAAATACGCAGTATTTT
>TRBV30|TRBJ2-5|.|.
CAWSRIRETQYF
TGTGCCTGGAGCCGGATAAGAGAGACCCAGTACTTC
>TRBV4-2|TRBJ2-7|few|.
CASSQGNEQYF
TGTGCCAGCAGCCAAGGGAACGAGCAGTACTTC
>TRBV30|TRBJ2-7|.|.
CAWSVGGSSYEQYF
TGTGCCTGGAGTGTAGGCGGTAGCTCCTACGAGCAGTACTTC
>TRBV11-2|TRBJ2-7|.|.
CASSQTIAVYEQYF
TGTGCCAGCAGTCAAACTATAGCTGTGTACGAGCAGTACTTC
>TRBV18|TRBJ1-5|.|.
CASSPLPENQPQHF
TGTGCCAGCTCACCACTTCCGGAAAATCAGCCCCAGCATTTT
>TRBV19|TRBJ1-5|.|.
CASSTIPGLSNQPQHF
TGTGCCAGTAGTACCATCCCGGGGCTTAGCAATCAGCCCCAGCATTTT
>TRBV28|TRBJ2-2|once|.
CASSLSWGELFF
TGTGCCAGCAGTTTATCCTGGGGGGAGCTGTTTTTT
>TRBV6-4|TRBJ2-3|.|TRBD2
CASSDSAGAPDTQYF
TGTGCCAGCAGTGACTCGGCGGGAGCGCCAGATACGCAGTATTTT
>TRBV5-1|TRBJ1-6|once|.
CASSLAGSHSPLHF
TGCGCCAGCAGCTTGGCTGGCTCCCACTCACCCCTCCACTTT
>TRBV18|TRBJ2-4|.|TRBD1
CASSPPSGTGSNIQYF
TGTGCCAGCTCACCCCCGTCCGGGACAGGGTCAAACATTCAGTACTTC
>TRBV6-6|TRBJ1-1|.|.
CASAKDGGYAEAFF
TGTGCCAGCGCCAAGGATGGGGGTTACGCTGAAGCTTTCTTT
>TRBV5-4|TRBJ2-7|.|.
CASSLAASPLYEQYF
TGTGCCAGCAGCTTGGCAGCGTCGCCCCTCTACGAGCAGTACTTC
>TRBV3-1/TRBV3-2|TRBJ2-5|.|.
CASSQSGERETQYF
TGTGCCAGCAGCCAATCGGGAGAACGGGAGACCCAGTACTTC
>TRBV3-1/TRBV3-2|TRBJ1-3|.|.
CASSRTSSPGNTIYF
TGTGCCAGCAGCCGAACAAGTTCCCCTGGAAACACCATATATTTT